Presented here are 21 T cell receptor beta chains from one specimen sequenced in a study of PD-L1 blockade in urothelial cancer. The time point denotes: peripheral blood 6 weeks after treatment start. The assay was immunoSEQ multiplex PCR, and TCRdb's table has in-frame clones only and misses some. Seen here are around 48,000 clones, 75% to 90% observed once, and the top ten hold over 9.5%. The sequenced sample was PBMCs, obtained around atezolizumab (anti-PD-L1) treatment. The source is a man aged 55-75 years with urothelial cancer.

The chain uses TRBV19 and TRBJ2-4; TRBD1 is a possible D gene (7 bases). V was shortened by 7 bases and J by 6 bases, with 16 bases between the two germline ends. Germline V gene lookup returns CDR1 LNHDA and CDR2 SQIVND (reference sequence). The CDR3 totals 14 residues. In DNA, the CDR3 is TGTGCCAGTATGGAGGGGGCTGGGGGAAACATTCAGTACTTC. It is translated as CASMEGAGGNIQYF.

The chain carries TRBV9 and TRBJ2-7; 12 nucleotides line up with TRBD1. The CDR3 runs 15 residues. CDR1 SGDLS and CDR2 YYNGEE come from the germline V gene. The trim removed 0 bases at V and 7 bases at J, leaving 5 bases unmatched. CDR3 region: CASSVGRDRGQEQYF. The CDR3 DNA reads as TGTGCCAGCAGCGTAGGGCGGGACAGGGGGCAAGAGCAGTACTTC.

The chain joins TRBV27 to TRBJ1-1, with D possibly TRBD1 on 5 matching bases. The CDR3 has 14 amino acids. Germline V gene sequence: CDR1 MNHEY, CDR2 SMNVEV (reference sequence). Trimming took 7 bases from V and 4 from J, leaving 16 bases between them. The chain's CDR3 is CASTPGGGGTEAFF. The CDR3 DNA reads as TGTGCCAGCACCCCCGGCGGGGGGGGCACTGAAGCTTTCTTT.

The chain recombines TRBV28 with TRBJ2-6, with 8 positions matching TRBD2. This CDR3 spans 18 amino acids. V shed 5 bases and J 0 bases; nucleotides not matched to a gene: 9. From germline, CDR1 is MDHEN and CDR2 SYDVKM. In DNA form, the CDR3 reads TGTGCCAGCAGTGACCCCCGCGGGACTAGCTCTGGGGCCAACGTCCTGACTTTC. It encodes CASSDPRGTSSGANVLTF.

CDR3 sequence reads: CASKLAGAYEQYF. As DNA, the CDR3 is TGTGCCAGCAAACTAGCGGGGGCCTACGAGCAGTACTTC. The gene calls are TRBV6-5 and TRBJ2-7, with 11 bases matching TRBD2. Germline CDR1 is MNHEY and CDR2 is SVGAGI. After removal of 7 bases from V and 2 bases from J, the junction contained 1 base not matched to a gene. The CDR3 length is 13 residues.

The rearrangement uses TRBV9 and TRBJ1-6, with TRBD1 as a possible D gene (5 bases). Germline loops: CDR1 SGDLS, CDR2 YYNGEE. Deletions cut 1 base from V and 10 bases from J, with 12 bases between. The CDR3 is made up of 14 amino acids. The chain's CDR3 is CASSVQGLGSPLHF. The CDR3 region has the DNA TGTGCCAGCAGCGTACAGGGACTAGGCTCACCCCTCCACTTT.

The genes are TRBV29-1 and TRBJ2-3; D perhaps matches TRBD2 (7 bases). There are 13 residues in the CDR3. CDR1 SQVTM and CDR2 ANQGSEA come from the germline V gene. V was clipped by 7 bases and J by 7 bases, with 18 bases between them. The CDR3 coding sequence is TGCAGCGCTTTGGGACTAAGGGGGAATACGCAGTATTTT. This translates into CSALGLRGNTQYF.

The chain has TRBV28 and TRBJ1-2; D call uncertain. V lost 4 bases to trimming and J lost 0 bases, with 12 bases between them. This CDR3 has 15 amino acids. CDR1 is MDHEN and CDR2 is SYDVKM in the germline V gene. The CDR3 sequence: CASSSPGKTNYGYTF. Written as DNA, the CDR3 is TGTGCCAGCAGTTCGCCCGGGAAAACTAACTATGGCTACACCTTC.

The chain carries TRBV27 and TRBJ2-2; the D gene is possibly TRBD2 (6 bases). The V end was cut by 3 bases, the J end by 8 bases, with 19 bases between. The CDR3 covers 16 residues. Germline CDR1 MNHEY, CDR2 SMNVEV (reference sequence). In DNA form, the CDR3 reads TGTGCCAGCAGTTTGGGTGGGGGGTTCCTTTCGGGGGAGCTGTTTTTT. Translated, it gives CASSLGGGFLSGELFF.

The genes are TRBV2 and TRBJ1-5; TRBD1 matches at 7 bases. Germline V lookup: CDR1 SNHLY, CDR2 FYNNEI. The CDR3 loop spans 13 amino acids. The J segment lost 4 bases and the V segment lost 7 bases, leaving 4 bases of the junction unmatched. In nucleotides, the CDR3 is TGTGCCAGCAACTTACAGGGGAATCAGCCCCAGCATTTT. Encoded protein: CASNLQGNQPQHF.

V usage is TRBV21-1 and J usage is TRBJ1-3. TRBV21-1 is marked as a pseudogene. The CDR3 extends over 15 amino acids. CDR3 loop: CASSPHWSSGNTIYF. In DNA, the CDR3 is TGTGCCAGCAGCCCCCACTGGAGCTCTGGAAACACCATATATTTT.

The genes are TRBV4-3 and TRBJ2-7, with 10 bases that match TRBD2. The CDR3 is 18 amino acids. Germline V CDR1 and CDR2: LGHNA, YSLEER. Trimming took 0 bases from V and 7 from J; bases not matched to a gene: 15. DNA for the CDR3: TGCGCCAGCAGCCAAGATTTAACTAGCGGGAAATCGACATGGGAGCAGTACTTC. It translates to CASSQDLTSGKSTWEQYF.

V usage is TRBV10-3 and J usage is TRBJ1-5; TRBD1 agrees at 7 bases. The germline V gene encodes CDR1 ENHRY and CDR2 SYGVKD. V lost 3 bases, J lost 9 bases, and 8 bases stayed unmatched. This CDR3 contains 14 residues. The CDR3 is CAISDWQGERPQHF. The CDR3 DNA follows: TGTGCCATCAGTGATTGGCAGGGGGAACGGCCCCAGCATTTT.

J is TRBJ2-4 and V is TRBV18; TRBD1 agrees at 9 bases. V lost 0 bases and J lost 0; bases outside the gene matches: 9. Germline loops: CDR1 KGHSH, CDR2 LQKENI. There are 19 residues in the CDR3. This chain's CDR3 is CASSPPSGQGNLAKNIQYF. In DNA form, the CDR3 reads TGTGCCAGCTCACCACCATCAGGACAGGGGAATCTAGCCAAAAACATTCAGTACTTC.

This clone has only one observation. V usage is TRBV19 and J usage is TRBJ1-5; the D is unclear. The CDR3 consists of 13 residues. Germline CDR1 and CDR2: LNHDA and SQIVND (reference sequence). Trimming shortened V by 8 bases and J by 3 bases, and 11 bases separated the two germline ends. The CDR3 reads CASSKGLNQPQHF. In DNA form, the CDR3 reads TGTGCCAGTTCCAAAGGACTCAATCAGCCCCAGCATTTT.

The chain couples TRBV21-1 to TRBJ1-2. TRBV21-1 is a recognized pseudogene. The CDR3 runs to 15 residues. CDR3: CASTALAGEACGYTF. DNA for the CDR3: TGTGCCAGCACCGCCCTGGCGGGGGAGGCCTGTGGCTACACCTTC.

As DNA, the CDR3 is TGTGCCAGCAGCTTATTCGTGAAAAAACAGGGAGAGGGCACTGAAGCTTTCTTT. Its translation: CASSLFVKKQGEGTEAFF. The genes are TRBV7-6 and TRBJ1-1; perhaps TRBD1 as D (6 bases). V was clipped by 2 bases and J by 4 bases, with 23 bases between them. CDR1 is SGHVS, CDR2 FNYEAQ, per germline. This CDR3 region has 18 residues.

This clone has a handful of counts. The chain couples TRBV7-9 to TRBJ1-2, with no clear D. This CDR3 has 13 residues. Germline V lookup: CDR1 SEHNR, CDR2 FQNEAQ (reference sequence). V shed 2 bases and J shed 4 bases, with 8 bases lying between them. CDR3 in amino acids: CASSLTELYGYTF. DNA for the CDR3: TGTGCCAGCAGCTTAACTGAGCTCTATGGCTACACCTTC.

This sequence joins TRBV9 and TRBJ2-7, with 9 bases lining up with TRBD1. The CDR3 spans 15 residues. Germline CDR1 is SGDLS and CDR2 is YYNGEE. J gave up 5 bases and V 0 bases, and 6 bases lay outside the gene matches. The DNA of the CDR3 is TGTGCCAGCAGCGTAGGGGGGACAGGGTTAGACGAGCAGTACTTC. This sequence encodes CASSVGGTGLDEQYF. The full variable domain, its missing parts supplied by reference TRBV9 and TRBJ2-7, is DSGVTQTPKHLITATGQRVTLRCSPRSGDLSVYWYQQSLDQGLQFLIQYYNGEERAKGNILERFSAQQFPDLHSELNLSSLELGDSALYFCASSVGGTGLDEQYFGPGTRLTVT.

This rearrangement joins TRBV5-1 to TRBJ1-2; D unclear. CDR1 is SGHRS, CDR2 YFSETQ, per germline. The V gene lost 1 base and the J gene lost 4 bases, with 11 bases spanning the gap. The CDR3 extends over 14 amino acids. DNA for the CDR3: TGCGCCAGCAGCTTGCCAGACTTGGGCTATGGCTACACCTTC. Amino acid sequence: CASSLPDLGYGYTF.

This clone was seen a handful of times. V gene TRBV7-9 combines with J gene TRBJ1-2, with 11 bases identical to TRBD1. CDR3 length: 17 amino acids. Looked up from germline, CDR1 is SEHNR and CDR2 is FQNEAQ (reference sequence). The V gene end was trimmed by 6 bases and the J gene end by 4 bases; junction bases not matched to a gene: 13. The CDR3 loop is CASRPPIWDRGTYGYTF. Here the CDR3 DNA reads TGTGCCAGCAGACCCCCGATCTGGGACAGGGGGACCTATGGCTACACCTTC.